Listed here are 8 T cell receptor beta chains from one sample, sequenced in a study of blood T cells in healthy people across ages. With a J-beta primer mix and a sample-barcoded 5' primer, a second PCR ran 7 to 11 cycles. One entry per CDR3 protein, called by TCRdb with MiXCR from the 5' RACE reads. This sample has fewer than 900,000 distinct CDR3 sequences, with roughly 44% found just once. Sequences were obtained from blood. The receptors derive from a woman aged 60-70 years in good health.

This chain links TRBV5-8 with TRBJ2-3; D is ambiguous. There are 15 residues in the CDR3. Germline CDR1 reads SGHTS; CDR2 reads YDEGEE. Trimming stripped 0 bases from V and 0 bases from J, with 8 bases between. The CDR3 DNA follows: TGTGCCAGCAGCTTGGGTTCAATGAGCACAGATACGCAGTATTTT. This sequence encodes CASSLGSMSTDTQYF.

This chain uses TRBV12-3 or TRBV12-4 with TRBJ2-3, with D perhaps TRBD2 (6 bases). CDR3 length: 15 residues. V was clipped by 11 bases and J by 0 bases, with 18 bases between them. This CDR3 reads CAGIQGAGSTDTQYF. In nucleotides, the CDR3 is TGTGCCGGCATCCAAGGGGCGGGGAGCACAGATACGCAGTATTTT.

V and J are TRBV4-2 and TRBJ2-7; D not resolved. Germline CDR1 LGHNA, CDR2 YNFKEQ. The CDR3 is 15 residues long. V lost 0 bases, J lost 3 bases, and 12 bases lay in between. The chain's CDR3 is CASSQDPASNYEQYF. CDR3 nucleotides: TGTGCCAGCAGCCAAGATCCCGCTAGTAACTACGAGCAGTACTTC.

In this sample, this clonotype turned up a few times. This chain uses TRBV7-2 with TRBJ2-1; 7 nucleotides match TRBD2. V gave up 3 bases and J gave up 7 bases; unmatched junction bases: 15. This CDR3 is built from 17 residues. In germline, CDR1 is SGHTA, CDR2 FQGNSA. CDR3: CASSLESGVGNRNEQFF. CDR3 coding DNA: TGTGCCAGCAGCTTGGAGAGCGGGGTAGGGAACCGGAATGAGCAGTTCTTC.

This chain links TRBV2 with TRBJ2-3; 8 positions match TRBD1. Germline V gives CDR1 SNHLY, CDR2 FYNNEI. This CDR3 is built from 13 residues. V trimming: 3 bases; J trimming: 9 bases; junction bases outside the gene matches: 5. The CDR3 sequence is CASSDEGQETQYF. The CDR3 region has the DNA TGTGCCAGCAGTGATGAGGGACAGGAAACGCAGTATTTT.

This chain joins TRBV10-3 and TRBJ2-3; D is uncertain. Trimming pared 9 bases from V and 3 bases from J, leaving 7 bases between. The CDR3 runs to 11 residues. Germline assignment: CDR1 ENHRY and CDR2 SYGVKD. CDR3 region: CAIGNTDTQYF. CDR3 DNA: TGTGCCATAGGGAATACAGATACGCAGTATTTT.

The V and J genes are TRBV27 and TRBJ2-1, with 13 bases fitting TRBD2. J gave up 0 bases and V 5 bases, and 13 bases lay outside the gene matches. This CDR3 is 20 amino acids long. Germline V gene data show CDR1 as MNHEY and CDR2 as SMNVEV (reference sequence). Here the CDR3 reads CASSMRLAGGLKSSYNEQFF. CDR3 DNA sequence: TGTGCCAGCAGTATGAGACTAGCGGGAGGCCTCAAGAGCTCCTACAATGAGCAGTTCTTC.

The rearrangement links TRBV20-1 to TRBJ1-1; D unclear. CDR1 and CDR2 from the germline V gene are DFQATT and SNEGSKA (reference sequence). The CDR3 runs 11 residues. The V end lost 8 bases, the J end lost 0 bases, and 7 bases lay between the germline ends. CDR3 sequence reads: CSTKVNTEAFF. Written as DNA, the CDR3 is TGCAGTACCAAAGTGAACACTGAAGCTTTCTTT.